The text below deals with one TCR beta chain. This clonotype was detected only a few times. Its antigen is unknown. Base qualities are not at hand, and no much larger clone is one base apart. This specimen comes from a study of T cells after yellow fever vaccination (dated by TCRdb to the late 2010s). Regarding the study in general: Libraries from fractions with low cell numbers were prepared with the SMART-Seq v4 Ultra Low Input RNA kit. Two healthy male donors made up the cohort, one aged 18 to 30 years and the other aged 30 to 39 years. Blood samples were taken at several timepoints before and after primary and secondary immunization, and bulk PBMC replicates and cell subsets were isolated. To follow T-cell clones before and after primary and booster YFV17D yellow fever vaccination, bulk TCR alpha and beta repertoires were sequenced over time.

Overall study outcomes, separate from this receptor: Compared with the primary T-cell response, the secondary T-cell response was faster but weaker, reaching its peak on day 5 rather than on day 15. Because the study included only a couple of donors, the extent to which the findings can be generalized is limited. A small share of clonotypes was detected in both CD4 and CD8 compartments, with the overlap likely arising from convergent recombination. FACS-sorted repertoires could contain abundant contaminating clonotypes from the bulk population, so computational filtering was required. Most clones expanded after primary vaccination were re-detected after the booster (96% of CD4 and roughly 85% of CD8), suggesting broad memory maintenance.

The sample's treatment or condition label, decoded: live attenuated yellow fever vaccine strain. At each blood-draw timepoint, two biological replicates of bulk PBMCs were collected. A standard Ficoll-Paque protocol was used to isolate PBMCs from peripheral blood. TriZol was used to extract RNA from bulk PBMCs, from CD4 and CD8 fractions, and from dextramer-positive and dextramer-negative fractions. Sequencing took place on an Illumina NovaSeq 6000. TCR cDNA was made using 5'RACE template switching, a step that added a universal primer site and unique molecular identifiers. cDNA synthesis was primed from both the TCR alpha and TCR beta constant segments. Libraries were amplified in two PCR steps, with sample barcodes and sequencing adapters added in the second step. Libraries were sequenced on Illumina HiSeq 2500 (2x100 bp) or NovaSeq (2x150 bp). Per the authors' processing: Demultiplexing of reads and collapsing into UMI consensus sequences were performed with MIGEC, and V(D)J alignment was carried out with MiXCR. Vaccine-responding clonotypes were defined with edgeR using replicate PBMC samples, requiring FDR below 0.01 and a log2 fold change above 5 up to day 15. CD4 or CD8 identity was assigned to each bulk clonotype according to whether the clonotype was present at higher abundance in the sequenced CD4 repertoire or the sequenced CD8 repertoire. Starting from the raw public reads, TCRdb applied fastp trimming at Q25, assembled clones with MiXCR and retained in-frame beta chains. Identical CDR3 proteins give one entry, which carries the most common genes and DNA. For this entry, the V and J calls and clone size follow TCRdb and not the study's own pipeline. This sample has roughly 350,000 distinct CDR3 sequences in its table, and about 4% of those were observed once. 20% to 25% of the sample is in the top ten clones.

The CDR3, cysteine through phenylalanine, is 13 amino acids long. Only the CDR3 portion is preserved as DNA: 39 bases, with reading frame beginning at the first base. For this chain, trimming is 7 bases at the V end and 1 base at the J end, and the number of junction bases without a gene match is 0. Reading the germline V gene (reference sequence) gives CDR1 SGHNT and CDR2 YYREEE. The rearrangement joined TRBV5-4 to TRBJ1-1; TRBD1 matches 11 bases in the middle. The TCR was taken from a man aged 18-30 years who received the YFV17D yellow fever vaccine. The input for sequencing was PBMCs, taken 5 days after the yellow fever booster vaccination. The nucleotides read TGTGCCAGCGGACAGGGGGCGAACACTGAAGCTTTCTTT. Protein translation: CASGQGANTEAFF.